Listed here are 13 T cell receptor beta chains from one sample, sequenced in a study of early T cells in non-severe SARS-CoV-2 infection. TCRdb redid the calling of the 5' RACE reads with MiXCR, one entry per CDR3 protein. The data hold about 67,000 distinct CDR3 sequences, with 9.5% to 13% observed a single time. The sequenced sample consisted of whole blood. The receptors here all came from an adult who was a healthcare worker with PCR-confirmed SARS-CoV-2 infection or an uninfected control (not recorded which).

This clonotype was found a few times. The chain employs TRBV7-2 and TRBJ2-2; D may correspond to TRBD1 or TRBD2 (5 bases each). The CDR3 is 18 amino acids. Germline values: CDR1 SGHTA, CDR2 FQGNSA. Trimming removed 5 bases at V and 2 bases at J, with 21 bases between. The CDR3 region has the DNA TGTGCCAGCAGCGCTAGTCCTCTGGGGGTAGCAAACACCGGGGAGCTGTTTTTT. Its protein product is CASSASPLGVANTGELFF.

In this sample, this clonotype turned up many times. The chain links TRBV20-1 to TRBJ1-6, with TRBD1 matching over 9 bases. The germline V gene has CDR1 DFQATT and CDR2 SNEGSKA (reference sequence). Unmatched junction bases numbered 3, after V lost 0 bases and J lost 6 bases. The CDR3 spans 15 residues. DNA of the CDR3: TGCAGTGCTAGAGACGTACAGGGGGCTAATTCACCCCTCCACTTT. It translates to CSARDVQGANSPLHF.

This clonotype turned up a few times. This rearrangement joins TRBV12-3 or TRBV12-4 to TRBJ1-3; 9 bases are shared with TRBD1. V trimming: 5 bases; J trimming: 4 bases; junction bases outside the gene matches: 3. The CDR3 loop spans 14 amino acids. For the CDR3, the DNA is TGTGCCAGCAGTAGGACAGGGGTCGGAAACACCATATATTTT. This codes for CASSRTGVGNTIYF.

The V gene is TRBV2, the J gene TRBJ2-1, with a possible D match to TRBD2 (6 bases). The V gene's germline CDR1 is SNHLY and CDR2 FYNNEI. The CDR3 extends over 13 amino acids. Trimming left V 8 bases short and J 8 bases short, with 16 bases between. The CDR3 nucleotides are TGTGCCAGCGCCCCGACTAGTGCGGATGAGCAGTTCTTC. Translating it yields CASAPTSADEQFF.

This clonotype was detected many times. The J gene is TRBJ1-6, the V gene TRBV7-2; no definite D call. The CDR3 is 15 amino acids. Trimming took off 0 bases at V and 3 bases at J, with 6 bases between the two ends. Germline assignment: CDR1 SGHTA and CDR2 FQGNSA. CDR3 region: CASSLARNYNSPLHF. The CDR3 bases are TGTGCCAGCAGCTTAGCGCGTAACTATAATTCACCCCTCCACTTT. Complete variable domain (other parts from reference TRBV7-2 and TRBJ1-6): GAGVSQSPSNKVTEKGKDVELRCDPISGHTALYWYRQSLGQGLEFLIYFQGNSAPDKSGLPSDRFSAERTGGSVSTLTIQRTQQEDSAVYLCASSLARNYNSPLHFGNGTRLTVT.

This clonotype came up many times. CDR3 amino acids: CASGLEGSGYTF. DNA of the CDR3: TGTGCTAGTGGTTTGGAGGGGAGCGGCTACACCTTC. V and J are TRBV12-5 and TRBJ1-2; tentatively, D is TRBD1 (5 bases). Between the trimmed V and J ends, which lost 1 base and 8 bases, there was a span of 8 bases. This CDR3 has 12 residues. Germline V gene lookup returns CDR1 LGHNT and CDR2 FRNRAP.

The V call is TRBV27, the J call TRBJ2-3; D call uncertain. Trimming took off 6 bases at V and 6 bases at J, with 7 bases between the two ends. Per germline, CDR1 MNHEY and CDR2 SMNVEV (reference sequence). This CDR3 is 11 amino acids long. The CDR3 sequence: CASRYIDTQYF. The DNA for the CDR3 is TGTGCCAGCAGATATATTGATACGCAGTATTTT.

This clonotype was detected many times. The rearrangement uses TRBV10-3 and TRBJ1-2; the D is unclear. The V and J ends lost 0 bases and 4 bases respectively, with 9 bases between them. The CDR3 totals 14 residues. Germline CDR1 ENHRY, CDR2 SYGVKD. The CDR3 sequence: CAISESAVLYGYTF. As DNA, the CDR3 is TGTGCCATCAGTGAGTCTGCGGTTCTCTATGGCTACACCTTC.

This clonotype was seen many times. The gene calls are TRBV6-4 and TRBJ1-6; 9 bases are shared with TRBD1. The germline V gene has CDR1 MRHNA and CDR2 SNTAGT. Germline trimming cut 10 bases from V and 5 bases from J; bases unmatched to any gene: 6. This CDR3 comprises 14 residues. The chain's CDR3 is CATRDRADNSPLHF. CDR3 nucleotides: TGTGCCACCCGGGACAGGGCTGATAATTCACCCCTCCACTTT.

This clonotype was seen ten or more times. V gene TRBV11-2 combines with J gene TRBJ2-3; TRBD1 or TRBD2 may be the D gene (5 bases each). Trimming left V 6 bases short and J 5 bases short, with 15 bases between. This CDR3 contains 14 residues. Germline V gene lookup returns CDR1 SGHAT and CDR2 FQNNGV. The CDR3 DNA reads TGTGCCAGCAGGGACCGGGACGAAGAAGATACGCAGTATTTT. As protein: CASRDRDEEDTQYF.

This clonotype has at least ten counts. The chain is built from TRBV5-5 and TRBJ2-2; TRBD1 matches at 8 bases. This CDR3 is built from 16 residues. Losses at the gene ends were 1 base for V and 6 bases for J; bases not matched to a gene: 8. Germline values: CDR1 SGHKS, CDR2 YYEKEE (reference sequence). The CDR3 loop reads CASSLMGQALSGELFF. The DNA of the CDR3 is TGTGCCAGCAGCTTGATGGGACAGGCTTTGTCCGGGGAGCTGTTTTTT.

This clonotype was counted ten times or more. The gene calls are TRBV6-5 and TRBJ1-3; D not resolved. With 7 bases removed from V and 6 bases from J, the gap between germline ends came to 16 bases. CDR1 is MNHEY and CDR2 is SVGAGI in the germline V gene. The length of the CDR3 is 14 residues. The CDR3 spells CASKGGFAENTIYF. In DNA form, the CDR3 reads TGTGCCAGCAAGGGAGGTTTCGCGGAAAACACCATATATTTT.

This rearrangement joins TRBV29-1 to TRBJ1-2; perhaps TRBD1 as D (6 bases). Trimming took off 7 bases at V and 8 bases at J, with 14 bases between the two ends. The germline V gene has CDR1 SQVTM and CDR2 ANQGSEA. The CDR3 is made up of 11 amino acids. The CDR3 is CSASGVRGYTF. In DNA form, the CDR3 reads TGCAGCGCGTCAGGGGTCCGGGGCTACACCTTC.